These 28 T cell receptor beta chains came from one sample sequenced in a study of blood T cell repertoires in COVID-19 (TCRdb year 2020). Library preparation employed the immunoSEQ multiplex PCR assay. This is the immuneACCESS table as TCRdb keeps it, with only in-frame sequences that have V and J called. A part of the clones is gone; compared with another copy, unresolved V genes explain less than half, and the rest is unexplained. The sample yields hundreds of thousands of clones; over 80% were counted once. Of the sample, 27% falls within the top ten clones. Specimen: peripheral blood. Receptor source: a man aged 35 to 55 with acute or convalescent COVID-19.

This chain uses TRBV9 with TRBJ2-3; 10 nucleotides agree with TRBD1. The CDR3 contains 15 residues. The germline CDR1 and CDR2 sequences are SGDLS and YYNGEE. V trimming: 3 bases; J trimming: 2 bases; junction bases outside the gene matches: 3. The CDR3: CASSGQGAITDTQYF. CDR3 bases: TGTGCCAGCAGCGGACAGGGGGCAATCACAGATACGCAGTATTTT. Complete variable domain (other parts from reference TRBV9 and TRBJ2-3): DSGVTQTPKHLITATGQRVTLRCSPRSGDLSVYWYQQSLDQGLQFLIQYYNGEERAKGNILERFSAQQFPDLHSELNLSSLELGDSALYFCASSGQGAITDTQYFGPGTRLTVL.

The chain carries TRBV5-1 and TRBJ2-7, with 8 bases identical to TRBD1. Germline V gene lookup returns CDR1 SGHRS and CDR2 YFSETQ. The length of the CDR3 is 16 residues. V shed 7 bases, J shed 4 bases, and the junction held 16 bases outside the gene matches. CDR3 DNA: TGCGCCAGCCGATCAGCTATGGGACAGGTTTTGTACGAGCAGTACTTC. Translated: CASRSAMGQVLYEQYF.

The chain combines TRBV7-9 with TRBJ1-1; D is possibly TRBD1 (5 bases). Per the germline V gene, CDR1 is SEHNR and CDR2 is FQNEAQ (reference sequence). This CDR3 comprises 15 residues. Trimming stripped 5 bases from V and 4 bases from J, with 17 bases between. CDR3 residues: CASSPIWGGSTEAFF. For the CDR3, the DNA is TGTGCCAGCAGCCCCATTTGGGGGGGTAGCACTGAAGCTTTCTTT.

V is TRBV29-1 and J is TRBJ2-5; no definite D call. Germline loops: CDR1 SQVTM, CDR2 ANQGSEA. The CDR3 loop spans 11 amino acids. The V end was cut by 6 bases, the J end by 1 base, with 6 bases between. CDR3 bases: TGCAGCGTCAGGTTCCAAGAGACCCAGTACTTC. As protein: CSVRFQETQYF.

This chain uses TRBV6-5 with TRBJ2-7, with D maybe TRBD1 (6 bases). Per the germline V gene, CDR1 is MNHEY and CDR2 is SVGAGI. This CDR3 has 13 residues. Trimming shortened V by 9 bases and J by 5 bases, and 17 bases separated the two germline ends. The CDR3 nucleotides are TGTGCCAGTTTCCGGGACATAGCCCACGAGCAGTACTTC. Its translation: CASFRDIAHEQYF.

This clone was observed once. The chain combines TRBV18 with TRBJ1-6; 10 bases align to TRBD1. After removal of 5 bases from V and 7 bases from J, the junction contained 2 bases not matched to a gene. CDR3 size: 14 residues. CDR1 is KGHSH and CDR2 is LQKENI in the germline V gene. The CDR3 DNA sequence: TGTGCCAGCTCAGCGACAGGGGGCAATTCACCCCTCCACTTT. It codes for CASSATGGNSPLHF.

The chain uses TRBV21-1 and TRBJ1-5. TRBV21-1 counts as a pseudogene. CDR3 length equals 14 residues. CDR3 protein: CASSKEAPRQPQHF. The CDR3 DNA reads TGTGCCAGCAGCAAAGAAGCCCCGCGTCAGCCCCAGCATTTT.

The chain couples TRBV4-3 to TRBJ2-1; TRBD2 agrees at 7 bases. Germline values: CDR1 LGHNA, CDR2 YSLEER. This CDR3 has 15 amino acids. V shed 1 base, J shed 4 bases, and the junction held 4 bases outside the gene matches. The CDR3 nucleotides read TGCGCCAGCAGCCAAGCTGGCGGGGGTTACAATGAGCAGTTCTTC. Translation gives CASSQAGGGYNEQFF.

For the CDR3, the DNA is TGTGCTAGTGGTTCCGGCACAGGGAGGAACACTGAAGCTTTCTTT. Translating it yields CASGSGTGRNTEAFF. The rearrangement joins TRBV12-5 to TRBJ1-1; TRBD1 is a possible D gene (6 bases). This CDR3 region has 15 residues. Trimming stripped 4 bases from V and 1 base from J, with 13 bases between. CDR1 is LGHNT, CDR2 FRNRAP, per germline.

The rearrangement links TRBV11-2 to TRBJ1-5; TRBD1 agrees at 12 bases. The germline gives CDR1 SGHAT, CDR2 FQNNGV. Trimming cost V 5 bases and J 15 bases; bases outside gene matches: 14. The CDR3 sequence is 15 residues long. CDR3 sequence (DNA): TGTGCCAGCAGCCTACAACCGGGACAGGGGGCGGGTTTGCATTTT. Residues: CASSLQPGQGAGLHF.

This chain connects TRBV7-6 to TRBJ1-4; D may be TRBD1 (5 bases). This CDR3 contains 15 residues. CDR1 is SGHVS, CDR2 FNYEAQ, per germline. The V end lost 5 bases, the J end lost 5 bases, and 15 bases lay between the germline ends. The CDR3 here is CASSASTGDNEKLFF. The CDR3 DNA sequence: TGTGCCAGCAGCGCGAGCACGGGGGACAATGAAAAACTGTTTTTT. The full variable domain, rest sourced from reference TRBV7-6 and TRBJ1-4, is GAGVSQSPRYKVTKRGQDVALRCDPISGHVSLYWYRQALGQGPEFLTYFNYEAQQDKSGLPNDRFSAERPEGSISTLTIQRTEQRDSAMYRCASSASTGDNEKLFFGSGTQLSVL.

In nucleotides, the CDR3 is TGTGCCAGCAGCCCACGTGGGAGGAGGGCTTTCTTT. This translates into CASSPRGRRAFF. This chain links TRBV14 with TRBJ1-1; D not resolved. V was trimmed by 4 bases and J by 11 bases, leaving 14 bases between them. Germline values: CDR1 SGHDN, CDR2 FVKESK. There are 12 residues in the CDR3.

The CDR3 coding sequence is TGTGCCAGCAGCTTTTCCCTAGGGAACACTGAAGCTTTCTTT. It translates to CASSFSLGNTEAFF. V usage is TRBV7-2 and J usage is TRBJ1-1; D is unresolved. V was clipped by 3 bases and J by 1 base, with 9 bases between them. CDR3 length: 14 amino acids. Germline V gene lookup returns CDR1 SGHTA and CDR2 FQGNSA.

CDR3 sequence: CASSRGTGGDEQFF. CDR3 nucleotide sequence: TGTGCCAGCAGCCGTGGGACAGGGGGCGATGAGCAGTTCTTC. This chain uses TRBV6-5 with TRBJ2-1; 12 bases are shared with TRBD1. The CDR3 extends over 14 amino acids. The junction had 5 bases not matched to a gene; V was cut back by 6 bases and J by 8 bases. CDR1 is MNHEY and CDR2 is SVGAGI in the germline V gene.

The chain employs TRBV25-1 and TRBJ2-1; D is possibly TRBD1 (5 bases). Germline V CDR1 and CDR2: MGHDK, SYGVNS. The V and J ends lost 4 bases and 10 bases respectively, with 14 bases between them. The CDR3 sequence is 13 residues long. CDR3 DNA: TGTGCCAGCAGTGTCCAAGGGGCAGAGGAGCAGTTCTTC. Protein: CASSVQGAEEQFF.

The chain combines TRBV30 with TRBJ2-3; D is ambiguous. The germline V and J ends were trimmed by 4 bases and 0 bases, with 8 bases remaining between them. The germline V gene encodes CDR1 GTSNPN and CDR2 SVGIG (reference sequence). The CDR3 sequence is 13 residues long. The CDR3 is CAWTRMSTDTQYF. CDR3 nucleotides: TGTGCCTGGACTAGGATGAGCACAGATACGCAGTATTTT.

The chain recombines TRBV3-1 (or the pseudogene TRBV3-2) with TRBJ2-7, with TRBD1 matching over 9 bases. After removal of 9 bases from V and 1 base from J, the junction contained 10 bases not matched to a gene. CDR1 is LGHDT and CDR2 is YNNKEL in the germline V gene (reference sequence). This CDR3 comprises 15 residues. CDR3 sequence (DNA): TGTGCCAGGAAGTTCTCCGGACAGGGGTCCTACGAGCAGTACTTC. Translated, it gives CARKFSGQGSYEQYF.

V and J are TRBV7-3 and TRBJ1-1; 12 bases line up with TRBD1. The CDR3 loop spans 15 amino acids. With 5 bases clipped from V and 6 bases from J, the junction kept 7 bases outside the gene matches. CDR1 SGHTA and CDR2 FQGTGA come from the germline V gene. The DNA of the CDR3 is TGTGCCAGCAGCCCCGGGACAGGGGGCTTCGCTGAAGCTTTCTTT. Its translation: CASSPGTGGFAEAFF.

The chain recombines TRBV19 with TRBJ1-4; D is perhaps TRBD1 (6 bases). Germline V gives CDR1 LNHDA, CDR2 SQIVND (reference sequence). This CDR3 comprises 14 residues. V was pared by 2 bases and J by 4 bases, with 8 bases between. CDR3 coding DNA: TGTGCCAGTAGTATATCCAGGGGTAATGAAAAACTGTTTTTT. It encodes CASSISRGNEKLFF.

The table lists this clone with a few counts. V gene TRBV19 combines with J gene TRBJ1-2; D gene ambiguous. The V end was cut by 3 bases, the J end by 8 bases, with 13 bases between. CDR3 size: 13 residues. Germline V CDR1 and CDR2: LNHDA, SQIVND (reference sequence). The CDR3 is CASSMGGRQGYTF. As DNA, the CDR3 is TGTGCCAGTAGTATGGGAGGGAGGCAAGGCTACACCTTC.

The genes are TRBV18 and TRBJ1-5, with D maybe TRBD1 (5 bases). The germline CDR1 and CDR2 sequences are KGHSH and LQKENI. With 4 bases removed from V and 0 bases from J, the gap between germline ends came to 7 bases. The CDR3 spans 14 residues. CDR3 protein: CASSQGYSNQPQHF. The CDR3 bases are TGTGCCAGCTCACAGGGGTATAGCAATCAGCCCCAGCATTTT.

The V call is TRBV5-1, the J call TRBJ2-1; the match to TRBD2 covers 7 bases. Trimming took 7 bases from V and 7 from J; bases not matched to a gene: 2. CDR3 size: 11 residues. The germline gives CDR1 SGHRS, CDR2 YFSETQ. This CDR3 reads CASRDYNEQFF. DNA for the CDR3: TGCGCCAGCCGGGACTATAATGAGCAGTTCTTC.

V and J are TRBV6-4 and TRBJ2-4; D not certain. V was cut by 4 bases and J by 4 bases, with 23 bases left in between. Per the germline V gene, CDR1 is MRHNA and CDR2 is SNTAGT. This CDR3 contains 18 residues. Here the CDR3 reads CASSARRVSPIEKNIQYF. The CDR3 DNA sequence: TGTGCCAGCAGTGCACGCCGTGTGAGTCCGATAGAGAAAAACATTCAGTACTTC.

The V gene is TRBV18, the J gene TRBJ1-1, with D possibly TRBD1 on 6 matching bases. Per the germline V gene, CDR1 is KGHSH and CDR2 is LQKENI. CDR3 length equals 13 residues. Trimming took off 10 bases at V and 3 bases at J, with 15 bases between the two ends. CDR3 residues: CATGAGADTEAFF. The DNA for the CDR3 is TGTGCCACTGGGGCAGGGGCCGACACTGAAGCTTTCTTT.

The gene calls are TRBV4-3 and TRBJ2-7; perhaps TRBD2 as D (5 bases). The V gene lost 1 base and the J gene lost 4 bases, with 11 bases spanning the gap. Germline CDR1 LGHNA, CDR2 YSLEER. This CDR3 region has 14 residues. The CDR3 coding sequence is TGCGCCAGCAGCCAAGGCGTGAGGGTTTACGAGCAGTACTTC. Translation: CASSQGVRVYEQYF.

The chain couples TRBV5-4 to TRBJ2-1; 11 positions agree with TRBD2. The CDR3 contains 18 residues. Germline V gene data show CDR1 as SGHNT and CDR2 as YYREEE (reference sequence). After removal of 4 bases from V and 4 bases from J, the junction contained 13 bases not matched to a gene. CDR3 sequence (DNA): TGTGCCAGCAGCCCCGATATAGCGGGAGGGCGAGATTACAATGAGCAGTTCTTC. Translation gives CASSPDIAGGRDYNEQFF.

The CDR3 spells CATSQQANQPQHF. Written as DNA, the CDR3 is TGTGCCACCAGTCAACAGGCCAATCAGCCCCAGCATTTT. The chain is built from TRBV15 and TRBJ1-5, with D perhaps TRBD1 (5 bases). V lost 6 bases, J lost 3 bases, and 9 bases lay in between. The CDR3 covers 13 residues. Germline V lookup: CDR1 LNHNV, CDR2 YYDKDF (reference sequence). The whole variable domain, remainder taken from reference TRBV15 and TRBJ1-5, is DAMVIQNPRYQVTQFGKPVTLSCSQTLNHNVMYWYQQKSSQAPKLLFHYYDKDFNNEADTPDNFQSRRPNTSFCFLDIRSPGLGDTAMYLCATSQQANQPQHFGDGTRLSIL.

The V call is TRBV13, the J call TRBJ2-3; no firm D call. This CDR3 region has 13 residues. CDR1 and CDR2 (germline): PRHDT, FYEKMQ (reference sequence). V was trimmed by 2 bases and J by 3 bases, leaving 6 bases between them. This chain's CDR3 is CASSLPPTDTQYF. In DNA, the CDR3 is TGTGCCAGCAGCTTACCCCCTACAGATACGCAGTATTTT.